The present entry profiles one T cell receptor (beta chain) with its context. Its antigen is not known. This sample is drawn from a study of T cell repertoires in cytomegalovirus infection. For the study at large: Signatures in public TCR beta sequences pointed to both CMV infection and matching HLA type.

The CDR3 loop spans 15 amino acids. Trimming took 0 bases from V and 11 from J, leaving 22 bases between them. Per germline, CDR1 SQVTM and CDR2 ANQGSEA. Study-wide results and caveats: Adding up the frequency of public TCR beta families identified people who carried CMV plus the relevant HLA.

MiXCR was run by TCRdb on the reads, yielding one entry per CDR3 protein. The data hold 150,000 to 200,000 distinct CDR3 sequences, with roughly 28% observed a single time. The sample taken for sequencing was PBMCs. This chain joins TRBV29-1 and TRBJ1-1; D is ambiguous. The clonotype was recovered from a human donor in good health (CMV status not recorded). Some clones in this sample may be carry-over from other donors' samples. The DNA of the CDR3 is TGCAGCGTTGAAGATCGGGCCGTTCTGGTAGAATGGGCTTTCTTT. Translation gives CSVEDRAVLVEWAFF.